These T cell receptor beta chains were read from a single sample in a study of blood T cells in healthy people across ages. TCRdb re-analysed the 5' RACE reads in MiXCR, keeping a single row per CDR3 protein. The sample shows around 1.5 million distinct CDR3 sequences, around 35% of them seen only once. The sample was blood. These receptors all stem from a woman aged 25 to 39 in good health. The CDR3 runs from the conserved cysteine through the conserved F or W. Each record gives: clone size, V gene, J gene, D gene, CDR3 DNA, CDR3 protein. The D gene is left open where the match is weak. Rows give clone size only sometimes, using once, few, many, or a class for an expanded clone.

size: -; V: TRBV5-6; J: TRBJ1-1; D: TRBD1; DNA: TGTGCCAGCAGCTTGATACAGGGGCTCACTGAAGCTTTCTTT; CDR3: CASSLIQGLTEAFF
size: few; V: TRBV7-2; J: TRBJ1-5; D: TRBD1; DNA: TGTGCCAGCAGCATTGGACAGGGTCTTAATCAGCCCCAGCATTTT; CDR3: CASSIGQGLNQPQHF
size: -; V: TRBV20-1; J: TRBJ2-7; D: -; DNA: TGCAGTGCTAGGTCCGAGAGCTCCTACAAGCAGTACTTC; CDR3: CSARSESSYKQYF
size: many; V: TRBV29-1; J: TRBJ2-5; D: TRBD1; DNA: TGCAGCGCCCAGGACAGGGGGCGGCAAGAGACCCAGTACTTC; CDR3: CSAQDRGRQETQYF
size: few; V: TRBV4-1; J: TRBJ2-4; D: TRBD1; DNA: TGCGCCAGCAGCCAAGATTTGAGACAGGGGGGAAACATTCAGTACTTC; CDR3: CASSQDLRQGGNIQYF
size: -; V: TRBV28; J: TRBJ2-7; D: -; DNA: TGTGCCAGCAGTTCTCTGGGGGGGACAGGCTACGAGCAGTACTTC; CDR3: CASSSLGGTGYEQYF
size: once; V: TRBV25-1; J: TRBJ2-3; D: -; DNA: TGTGCCAGCAGTGAATATATGCCAGATACGCAGTATTTT; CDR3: CASSEYMPDTQYF
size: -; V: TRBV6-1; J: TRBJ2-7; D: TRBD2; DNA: TGTGCCAGCAGTGACCTGCCAGGGTCTAGCGGGACCCACGAGCAGTACTTC; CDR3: CASSDLPGSSGTHEQYF
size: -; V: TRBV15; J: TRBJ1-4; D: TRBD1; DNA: TGTGCCACCAGCAACGACAGGGTGGGAGGTGAACTGTTTTTT; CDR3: CATSNDRVGGELFF
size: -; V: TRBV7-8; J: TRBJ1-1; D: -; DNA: TGTGCCAGCAGCTTTCGACCTCAAGTGAACACTGAAGCTTTCTTT; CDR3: CASSFRPQVNTEAFF
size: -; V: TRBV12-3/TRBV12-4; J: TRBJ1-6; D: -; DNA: TGTGCCAGCAGAGACGGGGAGTCCTATAATTCACCCCTCCACTTT; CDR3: CASRDGESYNSPLHF
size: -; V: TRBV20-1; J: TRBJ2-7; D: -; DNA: TGCAGTGCCCCGAGGAGAATTTCTAAGAGGGTTACCTACGAGCAGTACTTC; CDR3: CSAPRRISKRVTYEQYF
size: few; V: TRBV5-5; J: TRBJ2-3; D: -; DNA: TGTGCCAGCAGCTTGGTATTTGGAGGGGCGGAGTATTTT; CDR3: CASSLVFGGAEYF
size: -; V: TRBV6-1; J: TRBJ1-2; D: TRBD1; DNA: TGTGCCAGCAGTGAGCGGACAGGGGCTAACTATGGCTACACCTTC; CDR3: CASSERTGANYGYTF
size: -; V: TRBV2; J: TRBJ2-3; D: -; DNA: TGTGCCAGCACCGAGACAGCTGAAGATACGCAGTATTTT; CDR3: CASTETAEDTQYF
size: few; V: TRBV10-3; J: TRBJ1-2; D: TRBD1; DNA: TGTGCCATCAGCGACAGGGGGTTTTCTAATGGCTACACCTTC; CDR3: CAISDRGFSNGYTF
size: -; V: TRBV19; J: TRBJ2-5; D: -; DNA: TGTGCCAGTAGTGTCCTAGGGGATGCGGAGACCCAGTACTTC; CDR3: CASSVLGDAETQYF
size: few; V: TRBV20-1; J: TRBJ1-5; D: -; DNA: TGCAGTGCTAGTAAGATCCGAGGACACAATCAGCCCCAGCATTTT; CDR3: CSASKIRGHNQPQHF
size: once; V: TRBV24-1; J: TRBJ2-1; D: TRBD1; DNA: TGTGCCACCAGTGATTTGCGACAGGGGGCGCTTGAGCAGTTCTTC; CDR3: CATSDLRQGALEQFF
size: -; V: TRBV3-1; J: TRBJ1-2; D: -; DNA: TGTGCCAGCACGGGAGCTCATGGCTACACCTTC; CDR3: CASTGAHGYTF
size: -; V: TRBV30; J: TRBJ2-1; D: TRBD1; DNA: TGTGCCTGGAGTCTAGATAGGACAGGGGTTATCAATGAGCAGTTCTTC; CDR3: CAWSLDRTGVINEQFF
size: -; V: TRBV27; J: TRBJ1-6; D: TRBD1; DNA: TGTGCCAGCAGCCCGGACAGGGCTTTGTCACCCCTCCACTTT; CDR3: CASSPDRALSPLHF
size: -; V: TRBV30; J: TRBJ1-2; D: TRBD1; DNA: TGTGCCTGGAGTGTAGAATTGGGACAGGGGGATGGCTACACCTTC; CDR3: CAWSVELGQGDGYTF
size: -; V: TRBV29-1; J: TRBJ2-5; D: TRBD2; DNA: TGCAGCGTTGCGGGACTAGAGGGAGAGACCCAGTACTTC; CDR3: CSVAGLEGETQYF
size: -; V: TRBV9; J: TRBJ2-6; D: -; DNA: TGTGCCAGCAGCGTAGTCCCAGGGGGGGCCAACGTCCTGACTTTC; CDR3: CASSVVPGGANVLTF
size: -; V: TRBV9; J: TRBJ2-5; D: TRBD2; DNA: TGTGCCAGCAGCGTAGGGAGCGGGGGGTACCAAGAGACCCAGTACTTC; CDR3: CASSVGSGGYQETQYF
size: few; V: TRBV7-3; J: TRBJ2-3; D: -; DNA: TGTGCCAGCAGCTCGGCGTTGGGGAGCACAGATACGCAGTATTTT; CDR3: CASSSALGSTDTQYF
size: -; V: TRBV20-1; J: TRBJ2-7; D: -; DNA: TGCAGTGCTAGAGTGGAGGCTAACACCTACGAGCAGTACTTC; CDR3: CSARVEANTYEQYF
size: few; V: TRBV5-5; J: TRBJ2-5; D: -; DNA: TGTGCCAGCAGCTTGGCGAATGGTGCAGAGACCCAGTACTTC; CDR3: CASSLANGAETQYF
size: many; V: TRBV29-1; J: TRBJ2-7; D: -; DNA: TGCAGCGCCCAAACAGGCTACGAGCAGTACTTC; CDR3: CSAQTGYEQYF
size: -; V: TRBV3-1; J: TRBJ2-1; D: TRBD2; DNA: TGTGCCAGCAGCCAGATCGCTAGCGGGAGATATGAGCAGTTCTTC; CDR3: CASSQIASGRYEQFF
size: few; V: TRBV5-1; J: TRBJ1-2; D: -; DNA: TGCGCCAGCAGCTCAGACCTCTATGGCTACACCTTC; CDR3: CASSSDLYGYTF
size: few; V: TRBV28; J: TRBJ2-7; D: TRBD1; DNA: TGTGCCAGCAGTTTACCGGGACAGCTTAGCGAAAACGAGCAGTACTTC; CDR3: CASSLPGQLSENEQYF
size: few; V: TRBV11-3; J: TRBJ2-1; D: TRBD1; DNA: TGTGCCAGCAGCATAGGGCCGGACAGGGACCCACCTTACAATGAGCAGTTCTTC; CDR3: CASSIGPDRDPPYNEQFF
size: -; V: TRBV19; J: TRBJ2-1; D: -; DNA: TGTGCCAGTAGTACGGGACATGAGCAGTTCTTC; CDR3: CASSTGHEQFF
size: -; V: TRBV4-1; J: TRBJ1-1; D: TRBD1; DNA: TGCGCCAGCAGCCAAGACAGGGGGCATCGTGCTGAAGCTTTCTTT; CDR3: CASSQDRGHRAEAFF
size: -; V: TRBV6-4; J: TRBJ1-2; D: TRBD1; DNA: TGTGCCAGCAGTGACTCTAGCACAGGGGCCTATGGCTACACCTTC; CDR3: CASSDSSTGAYGYTF
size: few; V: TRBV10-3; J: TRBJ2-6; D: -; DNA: TGTGCCATCAGTGAAACTGGGGCCAACGTCCTGACTTTC; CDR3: CAISETGANVLTF
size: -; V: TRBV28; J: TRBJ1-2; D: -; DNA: TGTGCCAGCAGTGCCGGAGGGAGGGACTATAGCTATGGCTACACCTTC; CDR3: CASSAGGRDYSYGYTF
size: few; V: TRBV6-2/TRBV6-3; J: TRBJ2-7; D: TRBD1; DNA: TGTGCCAGCAGTCTAACCCGGGACAGGGGATCCTACGAGCAGTACTTC; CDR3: CASSLTRDRGSYEQYF
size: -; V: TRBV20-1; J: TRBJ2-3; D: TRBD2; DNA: TGCAGTGCTAGGTGGCCTAGCGGGAGGGGAGATACGCAGTATTTT; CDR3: CSARWPSGRGDTQYF
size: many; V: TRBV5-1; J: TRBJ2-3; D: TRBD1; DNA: TGTGCCAGCAGTTCGACAGGGGGCACAGATACGCAGTATTTT; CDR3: CASSSTGGTDTQYF
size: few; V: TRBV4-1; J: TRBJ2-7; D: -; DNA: TGCGCCAGCAGCCAAGAACGTAAGCGGCAGGGCTACGAGCAGTACTTC; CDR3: CASSQERKRQGYEQYF
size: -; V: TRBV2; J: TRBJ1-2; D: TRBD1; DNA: TGTGCCAGCAAGGGACAGGGGACTGGCTACACCTTC; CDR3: CASKGQGTGYTF
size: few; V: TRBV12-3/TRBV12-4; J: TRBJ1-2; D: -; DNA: TGTGCCAGCTCCCAAAACGGGTATGGCTACACCTTC; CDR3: CASSQNGYGYTF
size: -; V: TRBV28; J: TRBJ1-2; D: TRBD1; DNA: TGTGCCAGCAGTGTCCCCGGGACAGGGGGTCTTCAAGGCTACACCTTC; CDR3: CASSVPGTGGLQGYTF
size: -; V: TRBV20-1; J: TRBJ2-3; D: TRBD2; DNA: TGCAGTGTTACGACCCTAGCGGGAGCTAGGGATACGCAGTATTTT; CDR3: CSVTTLAGARDTQYF
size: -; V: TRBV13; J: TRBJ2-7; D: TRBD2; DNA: TGTGCCGGCAGCTTATCTAGCGGGAGTTTCGACGAGCAGTACTTC; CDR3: CAGSLSSGSFDEQYF
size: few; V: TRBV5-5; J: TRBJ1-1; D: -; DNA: TGTGCCAGCAGCTTCTCAGGGGTAGCCACTGAAGCTTTCTTT; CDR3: CASSFSGVATEAFF
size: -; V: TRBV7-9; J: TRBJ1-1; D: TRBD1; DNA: TGTGCCAGCAGCTTATGGGACAGCAGGATTAAGAACACTGAAGCTTTCTTT; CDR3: CASSLWDSRIKNTEAFF
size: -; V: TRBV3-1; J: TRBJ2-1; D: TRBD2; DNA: TGTGCCAGCAGCCCGTCCGGGGCTAGCGGGTTATACAATGAGCAGTTCTTC; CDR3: CASSPSGASGLYNEQFF
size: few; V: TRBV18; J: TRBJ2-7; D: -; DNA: TGTGCCAGCTCAACTAGGAGGGGAGAGGGAACCTACGAGCAGTACTTC; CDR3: CASSTRRGEGTYEQYF
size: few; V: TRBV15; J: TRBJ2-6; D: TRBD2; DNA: TGTGCCACCAGCAGAGATCGGCGGGGGACCGAATCTGGGGCCAACGTCCTGACTTTC; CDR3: CATSRDRRGTESGANVLTF
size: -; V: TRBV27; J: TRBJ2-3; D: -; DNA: TGTGCCAGCAGTCCTGCCCCTTCCGGAGATACGCAGTATTTT; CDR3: CASSPAPSGDTQYF
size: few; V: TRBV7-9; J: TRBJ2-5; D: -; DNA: TGTGCCAGCAGCTTAAGCTACTCCCAAGAGACCCAGTACTTC; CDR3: CASSLSYSQETQYF
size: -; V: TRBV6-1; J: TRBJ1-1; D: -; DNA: TGTGCCAGCAGCCCCCTGGGGGCCGATAACACTGAAGCTTTCTTT; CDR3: CASSPLGADNTEAFF
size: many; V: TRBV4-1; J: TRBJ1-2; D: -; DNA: TGCGCCAGCAGCCAAGAGCGGCAATCTAACTATGGCTACACCTTC; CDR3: CASSQERQSNYGYTF
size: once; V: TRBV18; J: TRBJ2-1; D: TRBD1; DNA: TGTGCCAGCTCACCACGAAGGGGACAGGGGGCGAATGAGCAGTTCTTC; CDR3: CASSPRRGQGANEQFF
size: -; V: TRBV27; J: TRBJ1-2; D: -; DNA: TGTGCCAGCAAAGGGTACCCTCGATATGGCTACACCTTC; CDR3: CASKGYPRYGYTF